Each of the 20 T cell receptor beta chains below was sequenced from the same sample in a study of CD8 T cells in Susac syndrome. The authors reverse transcribed about 0.5 to 1 ug RNA with random hexamers. TCRdb ran MiXCR on the immunoSEQ multiplex PCR reads and lists one entry per CDR3 protein. The sample holds around 130,000 distinct CDR3 sequences, 94% seen once. Sequenced: CD4+ T cells from PBMCs. The source is a human donor in good health.

The gene calls are TRBV6-1 and TRBJ2-3, with D perhaps matching TRBD1 or TRBD2 (6 bases each). V gave up 4 bases and J gave up 1 base, with 12 bases separating them. The CDR3 runs 15 residues. Germline CDR1 MNHNS, CDR2 SASEGT. As DNA, the CDR3 is TGTGCCAGCAGTGGAAGGGGGGTCGGCACAGATACGCAGTATTTT. Translated: CASSGRGVGTDTQYF.

The rearrangement links TRBV7-2 to TRBJ1-6; tentative D call: TRBD1 (6 bases). Germline CDR1 SGHTA, CDR2 FQGNSA. V was clipped by 4 bases and J by 9 bases, with 16 bases between them. The CDR3 length is 15 residues. CDR3 DNA: TGTGCCAGCAGCTCCGGGGGACATGGGATTTCACCCCTCCACTTT. Protein: CASSSGGHGISPLHF.

The chain combines TRBV7-9 with TRBJ2-1; a possible D gene is TRBD1 (6 bases). This CDR3 is 13 amino acids long. Per the germline V gene, CDR1 is SEHNR and CDR2 is FQNEAQ (reference sequence). V lost 5 bases and J lost 8, with 13 bases in between. This CDR3 is CASSLLGGHEQFF. In nucleotides, the CDR3 is TGTGCCAGCAGCCTTCTAGGGGGTCATGAGCAGTTCTTC. The whole variable domain, remainder taken from reference TRBV7-9 and TRBJ2-1, is DTGVSQNPRHKITKRGQNVTFRCDPISEHNRLYWYRQTLGQGPEFLTYFQNEAQLEKSRLLSDRFSAERPKGSFSTLEIQRTEQGDSAMYLCASSLLGGHEQFFGPGTRLTVL.

The CDR3 DNA sequence: TGCAGCGTTTCTAATTACAATGAGCAGTTCTTC. Its translation is CSVSNYNEQFF. The chain joins TRBV29-1 to TRBJ2-1, with D hard to call. V was shortened by 5 bases and J by 4 bases, with 6 bases between the two germline ends. Per germline, CDR1 SQVTM and CDR2 ANQGSEA. The CDR3 totals 11 residues.

V gene TRBV5-6 combines with J gene TRBJ2-5; D is undetermined. V was cut by 4 bases and J by 5 bases, with 18 bases left in between. In germline, CDR1 is SGHDT, CDR2 YYEEEE. The CDR3 sequence is 15 residues long. CDR3 sequence: CASSRFSGKRETQYF. CDR3 coding DNA: TGTGCCAGCAGCCGCTTTAGTGGCAAGAGGGAGACCCAGTACTTC.

The rearrangement uses TRBV7-9 and TRBJ2-5; D call uncertain. Trimming took off 0 bases at V and 5 bases at J, with 4 bases between the two ends. The germline V gene has CDR1 SEHNR and CDR2 FQNEAQ (reference sequence). The CDR3 length is 12 residues. Here the CDR3 DNA reads TGTGCCAGCAGCTTAGCGACGGAGACCCAGTACTTC. This sequence encodes CASSLATETQYF.

This sequence joins TRBV19 and TRBJ2-1; a possible D gene is TRBD1 (7 bases). The ends were cut back, 1 base at V and 6 bases at J, with 16 bases in the middle. The germline gives CDR1 LNHDA, CDR2 SQIVND (reference sequence). The CDR3 runs to 16 residues. CDR3 bases: TGTGCCAGTAGTATAGTTGGGGCAGGGGGAGGCAATGAGCAGTTCTTC. The encoded protein is CASSIVGAGGGNEQFF.

The chain is built from TRBV29-1 and TRBJ2-5; D not resolved. The CDR3 covers 14 residues. Deletions cut 0 bases from V and 1 base from J, with 9 bases between. Germline CDR1 SQVTM, CDR2 ANQGSEA. CDR3: CSVEDRGSQETQYF. The CDR3, as DNA: TGCAGCGTTGAAGATCGTGGCTCCCAAGAGACCCAGTACTTC.

V and J are TRBV7-9 and TRBJ1-2; D ambiguous. The CDR3 consists of 15 residues. Germline lookup yields CDR1 SEHNR and CDR2 FQNEAQ (reference sequence). With 2 bases removed from V and 6 bases from J, the gap between germline ends came to 16 bases. The CDR3 DNA follows: TGTGCCAGCAGCTTAATCACTTGGGCAGATGATGGCTACACCTTC. Protein: CASSLITWADDGYTF.

The chain has TRBV5-1 and TRBJ2-7; unclear D gene. V was clipped by 7 bases and J by 4 bases, with 6 bases between them. The germline V gene encodes CDR1 SGHRS and CDR2 YFSETQ. The length of the CDR3 is 10 residues. The CDR3 reads CASQIYEQYF. In DNA form, the CDR3 reads TGCGCCAGCCAAATTTACGAGCAGTACTTC. Using reference TRBV5-1 and TRBJ2-7 for the parts outside the CDR3, the full variable domain is KAGVTQTPRYLIKTRGQQVTLSCSPISGHRSVSWYQQTPGQGLQFLFEYFSETQRNKGNFPGRFSGRQFSNSRSEMNVSTLELGDSALYLCASQIYEQYFGPGTRLTVT.

The chain uses TRBV5-1 and TRBJ2-5; D may be TRBD1 (7 bases). The V end was cut by 4 bases, the J end by 5 bases, with 15 bases between. This CDR3 contains 14 residues. Per the germline V gene, CDR1 is SGHRS and CDR2 is YFSETQ. The CDR3 spells CASSAGQPLETQYF. The CDR3 coding sequence is TGCGCCAGCAGCGCGGGACAGCCTTTGGAGACCCAGTACTTC.

The chain combines TRBV6-1 with TRBJ2-7, with 13 positions matching TRBD2. The CDR3 is 16 amino acids. V lost 5 bases, J lost 2 bases, and 6 bases stayed unmatched. The germline V gene has CDR1 MNHNS and CDR2 SASEGT. The CDR3 is CASSPRTSGSAYEQYF. The CDR3 DNA is TGTGCCAGCAGTCCCCGGACTAGCGGGAGCGCCTACGAGCAGTACTTC.

V is TRBV12-3 or TRBV12-4 and J is TRBJ2-3; D unresolved. The CDR3 is 13 amino acids. Trimming removed 3 bases at V and 2 bases at J, with 6 bases between. CDR3 bases: TGTGCCAGCAGTTTCAGCCTCACAGATACGCAGTATTTT. Residues: CASSFSLTDTQYF.

The rearrangement joins TRBV9 to TRBJ1-3; D not certain. The CDR3 loop spans 14 amino acids. Germline V CDR1 and CDR2: SGDLS, YYNGEE. V shed 1 base and J shed 4 bases, with 9 bases lying between them. CDR3 amino acids: CASSVSGHGNTIYF. The CDR3 bases are TGTGCCAGCAGCGTATCAGGTCACGGAAACACCATATATTTT. Full variable domain (missing parts from reference TRBV9 and TRBJ1-3): DSGVTQTPKHLITATGQRVTLRCSPRSGDLSVYWYQQSLDQGLQFLIQYYNGEERAKGNILERFSAQQFPDLHSELNLSSLELGDSALYFCASSVSGHGNTIYFGEGSWLTVV.

The chain employs TRBV24-1 and TRBJ2-1; D unclear. The CDR3 consists of 14 residues. Looked up from germline, CDR1 is KGHDR and CDR2 is SFDVKD. V lost 4 bases to trimming and J lost 2 bases, with 8 bases between them. In nucleotides, the CDR3 is TGTGCCACCAGTGACCCCTCTACCTACAATGAGCAGTTCTTC. Protein: CATSDPSTYNEQFF.

The chain uses TRBV30 and TRBJ2-2, with D possibly being TRBD2 (6 bases). The CDR3 is made up of 18 amino acids. The germline V and J ends were trimmed by 3 bases and 4 bases, with 24 bases remaining between them. Germline V CDR1 and CDR2: GTSNPN, SVGIG (reference sequence). This CDR3 is CAWSGRGSRGWSTGELFF. In DNA form, the CDR3 reads TGTGCCTGGAGCGGACGTGGTTCGCGGGGTTGGTCCACCGGGGAGCTGTTTTTT.

The chain links TRBV4-2 to TRBJ2-4, with 9 bases that match TRBD2. Germline loops: CDR1 LGHNA, CDR2 YNFKEQ. This CDR3 has 19 residues. Trimming cost V 4 bases and J 3 bases; bases outside gene matches: 16. The CDR3 protein is CASSPADDSAGGGKNIQYF. In DNA form, the CDR3 reads TGTGCCAGCAGCCCCGCTGACGATTCGGCGGGAGGGGGCAAAAACATTCAGTACTTC.

CDR3 in amino acids: CASSSPRGSGGVGELFF. CDR3 DNA: TGTGCCAGCAGCTCACCCAGGGGTAGCGGGGGGGTCGGGGAGCTGTTTTTT. The gene calls are TRBV12-3 or TRBV12-4 and TRBJ2-2, with 11 bases that match TRBD2. Trimming at V came to 6 bases and at J to 7 bases, leaving 13 bases not matched to a gene. The length of the CDR3 is 17 residues.

This chain links TRBV20-1 with TRBJ1-1; D is possibly TRBD1 (6 bases). Germline-derived CDR1 and CDR2 are DFQATT and SNEGSKA (reference sequence). V was clipped by 6 bases and J by 2 bases, with 13 bases between them. The CDR3 contains 13 residues. In nucleotides, the CDR3 is TGCAGTGCGCTGAGGGGGGCCAACACTGAAGCTTTCTTT. This gives the protein CSALRGANTEAFF.

This chain uses TRBV28 with TRBJ2-7, with 9 positions matching TRBD1. The CDR3 covers 14 residues. V trimming: 6 bases; J trimming: 5 bases; junction bases outside the gene matches: 8. Germline V gives CDR1 MDHEN, CDR2 SYDVKM. This chain's CDR3 is CASSTGTGSDEQYF. The CDR3 coding sequence is TGTGCCAGCAGCACCGGGACAGGGAGCGACGAGCAGTACTTC.